Included here is one T cell receptor beta chain sequence, with context. Its specificity is not known. The sample comes from a study of post-analysis software for immune sequencing data. Points from the study as a whole: There were five TRBV segments more frequent in patients than controls, and TRBV5-6, TRBV5-1 and TRBV20-1 were among them. When compared against controls, multiple sclerosis patients showed significantly lower normalized Chao1 diversity.

The CDR3 extends over 14 amino acids. Trimming removed 1 base from V and 6 bases from J, with 10 bases in between. Looked up from germline, CDR1 is SGHVS and CDR2 is FNYEAQ. Unique molecular identifiers tagged the TCR beta cDNA libraries. T cells numbering about 0.95 to 11 million gave rise to around 460,000 cDNA molecules. TCRdb recomputed calls from the PCR reads with MiXCR, one row per CDR3 protein. The profile covers fewer than 850,000 distinct CDR3 sequences, with 46% appearing a single time and roughly 4.9% taken by the ten largest. The sample was blood. The TCR comes from a girl aged 10-17 years with multiple sclerosis. The V gene is TRBV7-6, the J gene TRBJ2-1; no clear D. Here the CDR3 DNA reads TGTGCCAGCAGCTTAGATACTACCAGCAATGAGCAGTTCTTC. Translated, it gives CASSLDTTSNEQFF.